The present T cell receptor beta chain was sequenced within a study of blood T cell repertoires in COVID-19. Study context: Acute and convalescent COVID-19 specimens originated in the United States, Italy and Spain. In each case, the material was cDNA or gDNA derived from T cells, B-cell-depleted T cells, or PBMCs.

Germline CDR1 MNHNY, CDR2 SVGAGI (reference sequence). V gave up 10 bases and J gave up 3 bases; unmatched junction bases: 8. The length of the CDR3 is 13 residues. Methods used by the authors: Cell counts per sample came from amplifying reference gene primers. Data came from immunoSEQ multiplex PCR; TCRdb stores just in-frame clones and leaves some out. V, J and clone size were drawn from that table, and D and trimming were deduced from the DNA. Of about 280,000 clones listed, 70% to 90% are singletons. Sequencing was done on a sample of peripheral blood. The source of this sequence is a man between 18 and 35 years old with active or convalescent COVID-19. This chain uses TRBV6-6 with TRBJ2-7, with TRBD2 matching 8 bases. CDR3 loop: CATTGGGIYEQYF. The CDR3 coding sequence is TGTGCCACCACAGGCGGGGGGATCTACGAGCAGTACTTC.